A selection of T cell receptor beta chains follows, all from one sample in a study of shared clonotypes between healthy human individuals. TCRdb's table, derived via immunoSEQ multiplex PCR, lists solely in-frame clones and lacks some. The sample comprises some 350,000 clones, less than 85% of which are singletons, and 10% rests with the top ten. The sample taken for sequencing was memory CD4+ T cells sorted from blood. The receptors originated from a man aged 25-45 years in good health. Each CDR3 is given with its conserved first and last residue. Fields, in order: V gene, D gene, J gene, CDR3 length, clone size, CDR3 DNA, CDR3 protein. A D gene is named only where the DNA matches it firmly. Expanded clones get a size class; other rows say once, few or many, or leave the size out.

>TRBV7-3|TRBD1|TRBJ2-5|13|-
TGTGCCAGCAGCTTAACTGCCAGGGGGATACAGTACTTC
CASSLTARGIQYF
>TRBV10-1|-|TRBJ2-2|15|-
TGCGCCAGCAGTGACCTCACAGGAGACACCGGGGAGCTGTTTTTT
CASSDLTGDTGELFF
>TRBV5-1|-|TRBJ2-2|15|-
TGCGCCAGCAGCCCGGTGACAAGTTCCGGCGGGGAGCTGTTTTTT
CASSPVTSSGGELFF
>TRBV5-1|-|TRBJ2-2|15|few
TGCGCCAGCAGCTTCCGGCAGGGTCGAACCGGGGAGCTGTTTTTT
CASSFRQGRTGELFF
>TRBV5-1|TRBD1|TRBJ2-5|14|many
TGCGCCAGCAGCTTGGAGGGACAGGGAGAGACCCAGTACTTC
CASSLEGQGETQYF
>TRBV2|TRBD1|TRBJ2-1|15|few
TGTGCCAGCAGGGTAGGGACAGGGGCTTTGAGTGAGCAGTTCTTC
CASRVGTGALSEQFF
>TRBV7-2|-|TRBJ2-5|13|-
TGTGCCAGCAGCATCCACTCGGGGGAGACCCAGTACTTC
CASSIHSGETQYF
>TRBV2|TRBD1|TRBJ1-1|14|few
TGTGCCAGCAGTGAAACAGGGGCGAACACTGAAGCTTTCTTT
CASSETGANTEAFF
>TRBV30|-|TRBJ1-1|12|-
TGTGCCTGGAGATTCGTGAACACTGAAGCTTTCTTT
CAWRFVNTEAFF
>TRBV5-6|-|TRBJ2-7|12|once
TGTGCCAGCAGCTTGGAGGGTTACGAGCAGTACTTC
CASSLEGYEQYF
>TRBV19|-|TRBJ1-4|14|-
TGTGCCAGTAGTATTCTAGGAGAACGAGAAAAACTGTTTTTT
CASSILGEREKLFF
>TRBV30|TRBD2|TRBJ2-3|16|-
TGTGCCTGGAGTACGTGGGCGGGAGGTGTTACAGATACGCAGTATTTT
CAWSTWAGGVTDTQYF
>TRBV5-6|-|TRBJ1-3|12|-
TGTGCCAGCAGCTTTTCGAGAAACACCATATATTTT
CASSFSRNTIYF
>TRBV7-6|TRBD1|TRBJ2-3|16|-
TGTGCCAGCAGCTTATCGGGACAGGGGGGTGTAGAGACGCAGTATTTT
CASSLSGQGGVETQYF
>TRBV21-1|-|TRBJ1-2|12|-
TGTGCCATCAGCCGGCCCCTGGCCGGCTACACCTTC
CAISRPLAGYTF
>TRBV6-1|-|TRBJ2-7|16|few
TGTGCCAGCAGCGAAGCGGGTTCTTATGACCCCTACGAGCAGTACTTC
CASSEAGSYDPYEQYF
>TRBV9|-|TRBJ2-1|17|-
TGTGCCAGCAGCGTAGGAATCAGTAAGAATTTGGGGAATGAGCAGTTCTTC
CASSVGISKNLGNEQFF
>TRBV18|TRBD2|TRBJ2-1|17|-
TGTGCCAGCTCGCCCACGCCGACTAGCGGGAGAAACAATGAGCAGTTCTTC
CASSPTPTSGRNNEQFF
>TRBV7-3|-|TRBJ2-7|13|many
TGTGCCAGCAGCTTAGGGACATGGGACGAGCAGTACTTC
CASSLGTWDEQYF
>TRBV11-2|-|TRBJ2-7|15|-
TGTGCCAGCAGCTTAGGGCCGCGGAGTGTATACGAGCAGTACTTC
CASSLGPRSVYEQYF
>TRBV9|TRBD2|TRBJ2-7|15|-
TGTGCCAGCAGCGTAGCCTTTAGCGGGATCAACGAGCAGTACTTC
CASSVAFSGINEQYF
>TRBV7-2|TRBD1|TRBJ2-7|14|-
TGTGCCAGCAGCTCGAATCAGGGGGACTACGAGCAGTACTTC
CASSSNQGDYEQYF
>TRBV5-1|-|TRBJ1-1|15|-
TGCGCCAGCAGCTGGGGGGGTCAGGCGAACACTGAAGCTTTCTTT
CASSWGGQANTEAFF
>TRBV10-2|TRBD2|TRBJ2-5|16|-
TGCGCCAGCAGTGAGGGTAGCGGGGGCCCCTGGGGGACCCAGTACTTC
CASSEGSGGPWGTQYF
>TRBV4-1|-|TRBJ2-1|14|-
TGCGCCAGCAGCCCTCGGGGGACCTACAATGAGCAGTTCTTC
CASSPRGTYNEQFF
>TRBV12-5|-|TRBJ1-3|20|-
TGTGCTAGTGGTTTGGGCGGGAGTAATCTACGAGCCGTTATGGGAAACACCATATATTTT
CASGLGGSNLRAVMGNTIYF
>TRBV2|TRBD1|TRBJ1-1|13|once
TGTGCCAGCAGGGGGACAGTGCACACTGAAGCTTTCTTT
CASRGTVHTEAFF
>TRBV10-2|TRBD1|TRBJ2-7|16|-
TGCGCCAGCAGTAACGTGGGGGACAGGGCCGCCTACGAGCAGTACTTC
CASSNVGDRAAYEQYF
>TRBV7-9|TRBD1|TRBJ1-4|16|-
TGTGCCAGCAGCCAAAAGTTGGGGGACAGGGGCGCAAAACTGTTTTTT
CASSQKLGDRGAKLFF
>TRBV6-5|-|TRBJ1-4|14|few
TGTGCCAGCAGCTCAGGGGTAACGGATGAAAAACTGTTTTTT
CASSSGVTDEKLFF
>TRBV28|TRBD1|TRBJ1-2|15|few
TGTGCCAGCAGTTTCGACAGGGGACTTGGCTATGGCTACACCTTC
CASSFDRGLGYGYTF
>TRBV28|-|TRBJ1-5|15|once
TGTGCCAGCAGTTCCGGGACGATTGGCAATCAGCCCCAGCATTTT
CASSSGTIGNQPQHF
>TRBV11-2|-|TRBJ1-3|14|-
TGTGCCAGCAGCTTAGCAGGGTTGGGAAACACCATATATTTT
CASSLAGLGNTIYF
>TRBV28|-|TRBJ1-1|15|-
TGTGCCAGCAACTCATGGGGGGCAGCCGAGACTGAAGCTTTCTTT
CASNSWGAAETEAFF
>TRBV5-4|-|TRBJ2-2|16|-
TGTGCCAGCAGCTATTCGGTCCGGGAGTCCACCGGGGAGCTGTTTTTT
CASSYSVRESTGELFF
>TRBV5-5|TRBD1|TRBJ1-4|17|once
TGTGCCAGCAGCTTGGGTATCCAGGGGGCAACTAATGAAAAACTGTTTTTT
CASSLGIQGATNEKLFF
>TRBV13|-|TRBJ2-5|13|-
TGTGCCAGCGGCAATACAGGGTTTGAGACCCAGTACTTC
CASGNTGFETQYF
>TRBV6-5|-|TRBJ2-7|11|once
TGTGCCAGCAGCCAAGGGGCAGCGCAGTACTTC
CASSQGAAQYF
>TRBV18|-|TRBJ2-7|11|few
TGTGCCAGCTCACCAGACTACGAGCAGTACTTC
CASSPDYEQYF
>TRBV4-3|TRBD1|TRBJ1-1|18|-
TGCGCCAGCAGCCAAGATCGGGGCAGGGGGATCATGAACACTGAAGCTTTCTTT
CASSQDRGRGIMNTEAFF
>TRBV18|TRBD1|TRBJ1-1|15|-
TGTGCCAGCTCACAGGACAGGGGGCCGAACACTGAAGCTTTCTTT
CASSQDRGPNTEAFF
>TRBV4-1|-|TRBJ2-1|15|-
TGCGCCAGCAGCCAAGGGGTGACAGAAGGCTATGAGCAGTTCTTC
CASSQGVTEGYEQFF
>TRBV2|-|TRBJ1-1|12|-
TGTGCCAGCAGTAAGGACAGCTTTGAAGCTTTCTTT
CASSKDSFEAFF
>TRBV25-1|TRBD1|TRBJ2-1|16|-
TGTGCCAGCAGCCGAAACAGGGACAGGACAAACAATGAGCAGTTCTTC
CASSRNRDRTNNEQFF
>TRBV7-9|TRBD2|TRBJ2-1|14|-
TGTGCCAGCAGCACGACTAGCGGGAGAGGAGAGCAGTTCTTC
CASSTTSGRGEQFF
>TRBV5-1|TRBD2|TRBJ2-3|16|-
TGCGCCAGCAGCTTCATGACTAGCGGAATCACAGATACGCAGTATTTT
CASSFMTSGITDTQYF
>TRBV7-9|-|TRBJ2-3|15|-
TGTGCCAGCAGCTTGGTACTAGGTAACACAGATACGCAGTATTTT
CASSLVLGNTDTQYF
>TRBV19|-|TRBJ1-2|15|-
TGTGCCAGTAGTATAGTGGCAGGCTTGAACTATGGCTACACCTTC
CASSIVAGLNYGYTF
>TRBV18|-|TRBJ2-1|15|once
TGTGCCAGCTCTCCTAGCCGACGAACCTACAATGAGCAGTTCTTC
CASSPSRRTYNEQFF
>TRBV25-1|-|TRBJ2-1|11|-
TGTGCCAGCGTGGGGGGCAATGAGCAGTTCTTC
CASVGGNEQFF
>TRBV2|-|TRBJ2-7|15|-
TGTGCCAGCAGTGCCGTGGGGCTCCTGCGCTACGAGCAGTACTTC
CASSAVGLLRYEQYF